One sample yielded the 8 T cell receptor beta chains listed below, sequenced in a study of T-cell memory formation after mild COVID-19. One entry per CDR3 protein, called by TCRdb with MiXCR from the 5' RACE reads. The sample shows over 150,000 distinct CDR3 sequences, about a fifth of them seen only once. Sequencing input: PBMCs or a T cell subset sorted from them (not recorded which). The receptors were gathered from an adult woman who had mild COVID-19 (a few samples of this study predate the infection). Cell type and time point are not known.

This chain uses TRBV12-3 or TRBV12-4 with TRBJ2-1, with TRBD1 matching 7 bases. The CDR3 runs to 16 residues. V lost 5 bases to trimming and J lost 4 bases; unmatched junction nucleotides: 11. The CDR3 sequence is CASSANRGPPYNEQFF. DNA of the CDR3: TGTGCCAGCAGTGCAAACAGGGGACCCCCATACAATGAGCAGTTCTTC.

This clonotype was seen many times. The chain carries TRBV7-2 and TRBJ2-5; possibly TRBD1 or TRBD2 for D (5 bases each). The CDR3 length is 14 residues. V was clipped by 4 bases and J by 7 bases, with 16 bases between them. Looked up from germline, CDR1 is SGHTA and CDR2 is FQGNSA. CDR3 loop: CASSSGPFGGTQYF. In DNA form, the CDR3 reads TGTGCCAGCAGCTCTGGGCCTTTTGGGGGGACCCAGTACTTC.

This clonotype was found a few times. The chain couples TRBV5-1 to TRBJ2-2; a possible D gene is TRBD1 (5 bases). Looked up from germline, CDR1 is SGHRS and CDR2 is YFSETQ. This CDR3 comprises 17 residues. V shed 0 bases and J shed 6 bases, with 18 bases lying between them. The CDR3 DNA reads TGCGCCAGCAGCTTGGCTAGGCAGGGAACCCCGGCCGGGGAGCTGTTTTTT. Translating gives CASSLARQGTPAGELFF.

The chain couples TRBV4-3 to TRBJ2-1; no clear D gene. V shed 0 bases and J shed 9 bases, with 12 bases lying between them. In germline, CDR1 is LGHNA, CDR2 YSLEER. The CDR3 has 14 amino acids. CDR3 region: CASSQELSSREQFF. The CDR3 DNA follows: TGCGCCAGCAGCCAAGAATTAAGTTCACGTGAGCAGTTCTTC.

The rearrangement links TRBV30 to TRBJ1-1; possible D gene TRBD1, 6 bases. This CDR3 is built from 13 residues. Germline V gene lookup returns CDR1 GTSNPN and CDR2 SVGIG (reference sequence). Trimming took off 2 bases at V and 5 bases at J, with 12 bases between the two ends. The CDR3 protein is CAWSPGRGTEAFF. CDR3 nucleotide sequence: TGTGCCTGGAGTCCCGGCAGGGGTACTGAAGCTTTCTTT.

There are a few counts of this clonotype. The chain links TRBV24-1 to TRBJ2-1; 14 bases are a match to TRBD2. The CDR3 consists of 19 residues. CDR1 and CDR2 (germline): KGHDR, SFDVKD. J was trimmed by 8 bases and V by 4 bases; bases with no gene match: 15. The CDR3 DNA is TGTGCCACCAGTGACCCTGGGACTAGCGGGAGTGATTTATGGGATGAGCAGTTCTTC. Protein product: CATSDPGTSGSDLWDEQFF.

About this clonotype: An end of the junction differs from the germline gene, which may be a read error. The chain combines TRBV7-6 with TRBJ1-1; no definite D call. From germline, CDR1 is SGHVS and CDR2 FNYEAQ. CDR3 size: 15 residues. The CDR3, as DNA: TGTGCCAGCACCTTAGCGACCCTGGGATACACTGAAGCTTTCTTT. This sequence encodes CASTLATLGYTEAFF.

The CDR3: CASSELAGNYNEQFF. The CDR3 DNA sequence: TGTGCCAGCAGCGAACTAGCGGGCAATTACAATGAGCAGTTCTTC. This chain connects TRBV7-9 to TRBJ2-1; 9 bases are a match to TRBD2. The CDR3 spans 15 residues. Germline CDR1 is SEHNR and CDR2 is FQNEAQ (reference sequence). J lost 4 bases, V lost 5 bases, and 6 bases had no gene match.